This TCR beta chain was captured by sequencing in a study of blood T cells in healthy people across ages. The study's findings and limits: With naive T cell percentage, TCR beta diversity showed a strong correlation.

A minimum of 5.5 micrograms of total RNA was extracted per sample. In the case of this clonotype: Antigen unknown. Compared with germline, one end of the junction differs, possibly owing to a read error.

The second PCR ran about 6 to 12 cycles with a sample-barcoded 5' primer and J-beta primers. A template-switch adaptor that had 12 random nucleotides put a tag on each cDNA molecule. TCRdb re-called the 5' RACE reads with MiXCR, one entry per CDR3 protein. The table has 1.5 million to 2 million distinct CDR3 sequences, over 25% seen once. The CDR3 sequence is 16 residues long. Sequences were obtained from blood. V usage is TRBV12-3 or TRBV12-4 and J usage is TRBJ2-6; 8 nucleotides line up with TRBD1. The clonotype originates from a woman in her twenties or thirties in good health. The CDR3, as DNA: TGTGCCAGCAGTCGACCAGGGGGCTCTGGGGCCAACGTCCTGGCTTTC. Amino acids: CASSRPGGSGANVLAF.